In its sample, the clone carrying this T cell receptor (beta chain) was seen a few times. TCRdb processed the 5' RACE reads anew with MiXCR; each CDR3 protein has one entry. The sample lists 35,000 to 45,000 distinct CDR3 sequences; 7.3% were seen once. This sample is part of a study of T-cell memory formation after mild COVID-19. The CDR3 loop spans 17 amino acids. V gave up 1 base and J gave up 5 bases; unmatched junction bases: 4. CDR1 is LGHNA, CDR2 YSLEER, per germline. Specimen: PBMCs or a T cell subset sorted from them (not recorded which). The chain uses TRBV4-3 and TRBJ2-4, with TRBD2 matching over 14 bases. This receptor was identified in a man aged 18 to 30 who had mild COVID-19 (a few samples of this study predate the infection). Cell type and time point are not known. The CDR3 bases are TGCGCCAGCAGCCAAGGGACTAGCGGGGGGTCGGAAAACATTCAGTACTTC. Translated, it gives CASSQGTSGGSENIQYF.